This record covers a single TCR beta chain. Its antigen remains unidentified. With 60 Vbeta and 13 Jbeta primers, the PCR was carried out. Sequencing used immunoSEQ multiplex PCR; TCRdb keeps in-frame clones, though not all of them. The sample has around 120,000 clones; 78% are singletons. These data originate in a study of cytomegalovirus exposure and HLA in healthy donors. Study as a whole: Roughly 85 million unique TCRs from HLA-typed donors made up an early data release. Overall study results and limits: HLA allele associations emerged for 15,000 to 20,000 TCR beta sequences in a later analysis, at 0.05 false discovery rate. Cytomegalovirus association was assigned to over 150 TCR beta chains.

Donors counted as nominally healthy when sampled, yet unrecorded immune exposures were likely. V gave up 5 bases and J gave up 3 bases, with 8 bases separating them. This CDR3 region has 13 residues. CDR1 and CDR2 (germline): SEHNR, FQNEAQ (reference sequence). The sample was PBMCs. The rearrangement joins TRBV7-9 to TRBJ2-1; D is unclear. The source is a woman between 35 and 50 years old in good health and CMV-seronegative. The CDR3 sequence: CASSARVYNEQFF. In nucleotides, the CDR3 is TGTGCCAGCAGCGCCCGGGTCTACAATGAGCAGTTCTTC. Complete variable domain (other parts from reference TRBV7-9 and TRBJ2-1): DTGVSQNPRHKITKRGQNVTFRCDPISEHNRLYWYRQTLGQGPEFLTYFQNEAQLEKSRLLSDRFSAERPKGSFSTLEIQRTEQGDSAMYLCASSARVYNEQFFGPGTRLTVL.